Sequencing of this T cell receptor beta chain was carried out in a study of cytomegalovirus exposure and HLA in healthy donors (dated 2017 in TCRdb). With regard to the full study: An earlier analysis of approximately 550 of the donors reported about 250 Gb of sequence data and roughly 100 million unique TCR beta sequences from about 179 million T cells. About 320 gigabases of sequencing data and tens of millions of unique TCR sequences were included in an early release covering 550 to 800 HLA-typed donors. Of the roughly 400 genotyped donors, 81% were placed in the genetic ancestry cluster associated with self-reported Caucasian donors. The study aimed to test whether signatures of past pathogen exposure could be identified by cataloging public T cell receptors. The T cell repertoires of 670 or so subjects were profiled by immunosequencing and related to cytomegalovirus serostatus. A separate validation cohort of roughly 110 different subjects was used in addition to the roughly 670-subject first cohort. High-throughput TCR immunosequencing, statistical association of individual TCRs with disease status, and machine learning were combined to predict cytomegalovirus infection status. In a later analysis, previously published TCR beta repertoires from 600 to 850 donors were re-analyzed and high-resolution HLA genotyping was added so that TCR occurrence patterns could be studied. The later analysis used no new phenotypic data to find candidate immune exposures, relying instead on TCR beta sequences and their occurrence across donors. To decide whether each TCR beta V gene segment behaved as functional or pseudogenic, an earlier analysis of some 600 of the donors relied on high-throughput TCR beta sequencing. Donor age, sex, ethnicity and CMV serostatus were compiled alongside the repertoire data. A later genetic analysis took genome-wide SNP genotypes for about 55% of the roughly 700 donors and used that subset as a discovery cohort. All discovery cohort repertoires had been generated on a single sequencing platform. Class I and class II HLA loci were covered by the typing at four-digit resolution. Typing coverage differed by locus: A, B, C, DRB1 and DQB1 were typed in roughly 629-630 donors, DQA1 in approximately 520, DPA1 in roughly 590, and DPB1 in 400 to 490. About five DR-DQ haplotypes were treated as single units for association and clustering because of strong linkage in the cohort. Across approximately 420 genotyped donors of the cohort, an average of about 200,000 unique TCR beta nucleotide sequences per donor were sequenced, and roughly a sixth of those sequences were non-productive. What the study reported, not specific to this receptor: Roughly 15 rarely observed V segments, including chromosome 9 orphons, were excluded from the earlier analysis of several hundred of the donors because counts were too low. In a later analysis, most CMV-associated TCR beta chains were found to appear HLA-restricted, with HLA associations seemingly driven largely by CMV exposure. The authors suggested that the approach could potentially be generalized to other disease states and immunological phenotypes. In this cohort, only TCR beta chains were sequenced, and detectable features were limited by the absence of alpha or paired-chain data. A further reported finding was that TCR beta sequences accurately predicted the HLA-A and HLA-B alleles for most subjects in the first cohort. Roughly uniform sequencing depth across donors was assumed in presence/absence analyses, although this assumption may not hold. In vitro tests confirmed that three of the cytomegalovirus-associated TCR beta chains recognize cytomegalovirus antigens. Because HLA typing was missing for some donors at each locus, association tests included only the typed subset. Immune exposure information for the cohort was limited to CMV serostatus. According to a later genetic analysis, donors in an Asian-associated ancestry cluster had fewer N-insertions in productive TCRs than the approximately 690-donor mean. In a later analysis, several top co-occurrence clusters were reported to appear linked to parvovirus B19, influenza, CMV and Epstein-Barr virus. Specific HLA alleles were associated with 16,951 TCR beta sequences at a false discovery rate of 0.05 in a later analysis. In an earlier analysis of 587 of the donors, most TCR beta V segments appeared in productive rearrangements about 87% or about 30% of the time, broadly matching IMGT annotations. According to a later analysis, TCR association rates differed among HLA loci, with DRB1 alleles showing the most associated TCRs and HLA-C alleles showing the fewest. Most TCR sequences were seen in very few donors, while some public TCRs were found in many individuals. Because the 87-base-pair reads could not distinguish some IMGT-functional V segments, including TRBV6-2 and TRBV6-3, those segments were excluded. In the study, about 150 TCR beta chains were listed as associated with cytomegalovirus. Correlated functional status among segregating V segments might reflect linkage disequilibrium, but an unknown experimental factor could not be ruled out. Assigning TCR associations to individual alleles was difficult when HLA alleles, especially DR and DQ, strongly co-occurred. A cluster of highly shared sequence variants was judged likely to be a technical artifact of the sequencing pipeline. In a later analysis, HLA-associated TCR beta chains were found to be more clonally expanded and to have lower generation probabilities than equally common non-associated chains. An association between a missense DCLRE1C variant and V-gene and J-gene trimming of TCR beta chains was found in a later genetic analysis and replicated in an independent cohort. Cytomegalovirus status was reported to be diagnosed by the classifier with high specificity and sensitivity in both the original and validation cohorts.

About this clone: There is no known antigen for this receptor. Qualities for individual bases were not recorded, and no much larger clone is one base off.

The cohort consisted of more than 650 healthy bone marrow donors. At the time of sampling, every cohort member was nominally healthy, though immune exposures that went unrecorded were likely present. The donor tested CMV seropositive, placing the donor among the 290 or so seropositive members of the cohort. Each donor provided a peripheral blood sample, and peripheral blood mononuclear cells were used for TCR beta sequencing. The Qiagen DNeasy Blood Extraction Kit was used to extract genomic DNA from the blood cell samples. Libraries came from the immunoSEQ multiplex PCR assay. For the multiplex PCR, a mixture combining 60 forward primers for TCR Vbeta segments and 13 reverse primers for TCR Jbeta segments was used. Amplification of the CDR3 region of rearranged TCR beta genes was performed with a multiplex PCR assay on genomic DNA. Amplified TCR beta libraries were sequenced as 87-base-pair reads on the Illumina HiSeq System. The study's own analysis went as follows. In a later analysis, approximately 74 million unique TCR beta chains were counted across the 500 to 700 repertoires, and roughly 11 million of these chains were shared by at least two donors. To remove PCR and sequencing errors, raw reads were error-corrected and collapsed into unique sequences using a nearest-neighbor algorithm that merged closely related sequences. CDR3 sequences were aligned to IMGT reference sequences to assign V, D and J gene segments. For a sequence to be retained, a match of at least six nucleotides was required to both a V gene segment and a J gene segment. Rearrangements were called productive when the CDR3 lacked stop codons and stayed in frame with V and J; all others were non-productive. Following IMGT convention, CDR3 was defined as the stretch from the second conserved V-encoded cysteine up to the conserved J-encoded phenylalanine. Sequences without an unambiguous match to a single V gene segment were excluded from the earlier analysis of 587 of the donors. An earlier analysis of roughly 590 of the donors called V segments functional above 56.7% productive rearrangements and segregating when the between-donor standard deviation exceeded 5%. A statistical classification framework was built to diagnose cytomegalovirus status from the catalog of TCR beta chain sequences. A later analysis assigned V and J genes by comparing TCR nucleotide sequences with IMGT/GENE-DB human TR gene sequences. Using the TCRdist pipeline, a later analysis assigned CDR3 sequences along with most-parsimonious VDJ recombination scenarios. A later analysis defined each TCR beta chain by its CDR3 amino acid sequence plus V-gene family, and excluded reads lacking a unique V-gene family. A later analysis removed 450 to 600 highly shared, low-generation-probability nucleotide sequences to deal with suspected cross-contamination and a sequencing artifact. In a later analysis, a clonal expansion index for each public chain was calculated from normalized within-repertoire ranks of inferred template counts. A later analysis computed generation probabilities with a VDJ recombination model fitted to out-of-frame rearrangements, and checked the results against IGoR. In a later analysis, hypergeometric tests were used to score TCR-TCR, TCR-HLA and TCR-CMV co-occurrence, with a repertoire-size bias correction applied to TCR pairs. False discovery rates were estimated in a later analysis by permuting HLA or CMV assignments 20 times. In a later analysis, co-occurring TCRs were grouped using DBSCAN, with TCRdist sequence similarity added in when clustering inside HLA-allele-positive subsets. Co-occurrence clustering excluded repertoires with fewer than 30,000 or more than 120,000 public chains, plus five with anomalous nucleotide sharing. Not all clones reach the TCRdb copy of this immuneACCESS table, which keeps in-frame sequences only. Checked studies attribute under half of the gap to unresolved V genes and leave the rest unexplained. From that table come the V and J calls and clone size; the DNA was used to work out D and trimming. The sample contains 85,000 to 130,000 clones, 10% of them found a single time. Under 6.5% of the sample rests with the top ten.

The V and J ends are trimmed by 4 bases and 1 base, leaving 11 bases between them. In the germline V gene, CDR1 corresponds to SGDLS and CDR2 to YYNGEE. The CDR3 numbers 15 residues from cysteine through phenylalanine. Of all the DNA, just the CDR3 is kept, 45 bases in frame from base 1. The sequence joins TRBV9 to TRBJ2-2, and possibly TRBD2, on 5 matching bases. The sample comprised PBMCs. This clonotype was obtained from a man aged 35-49 years in good health and CMV-seropositive. DNA sequence: TGTGCCAGCAGCTTCCTAGAGGGGAACACCGGGGAGCTGTTTTTT. Its amino acids are CASSFLEGNTGELFF.